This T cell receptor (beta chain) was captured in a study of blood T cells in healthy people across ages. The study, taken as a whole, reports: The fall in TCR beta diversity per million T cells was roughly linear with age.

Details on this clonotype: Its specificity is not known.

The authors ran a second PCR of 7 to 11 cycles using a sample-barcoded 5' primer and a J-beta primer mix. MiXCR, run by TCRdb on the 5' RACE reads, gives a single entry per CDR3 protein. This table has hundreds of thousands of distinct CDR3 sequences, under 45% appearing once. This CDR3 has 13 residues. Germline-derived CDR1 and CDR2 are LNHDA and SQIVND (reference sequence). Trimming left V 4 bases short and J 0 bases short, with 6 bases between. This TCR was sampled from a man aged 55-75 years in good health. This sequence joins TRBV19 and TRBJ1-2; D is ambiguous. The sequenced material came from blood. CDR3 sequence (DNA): TGTGCCAGTAGTACGACTGCTAACTATGGCTACACCTTC. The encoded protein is CASSTTANYGYTF.